Each of the 32 T cell receptor beta chains below was sequenced from the same sample in a study of blood T cell repertoires in COVID-19. Clones were sequenced by immunoSEQ multiplex PCR, and TCRdb holds only the in-frame ones, with some missing. Here the sample spans tens of thousands of clones, roughly nine tenths being singletons. The sequenced sample consisted of peripheral blood. Source of these receptors: a human donor in a cohort sampled during active COVID-19.

J is TRBJ2-5 and V is TRBV2, with D perhaps TRBD1 (6 bases). This CDR3 has 14 residues. Between the trimmed V and J ends, which lost 6 bases and 3 bases, there was a span of 14 bases. Germline assignment: CDR1 SNHLY and CDR2 FYNNEI. The DNA for the CDR3 is TGTGCCAGCAGGCCCTACAGGGCCAAAGAGACCCAGTACTTC. Translation gives CASRPYRAKETQYF.

This chain connects TRBV3-1 (or the pseudogene TRBV3-2) to TRBJ2-5; the D is unclear. This CDR3 has 14 residues. V lost 2 bases and J lost 1, with 8 bases in between. Germline values: CDR1 LGHDT, CDR2 YNNKEL (reference sequence). Here the CDR3 DNA reads TGTGCCAGCAGCCAAAGCGAAACCCAAGAGACCCAGTACTTC. The encoded protein is CASSQSETQETQYF.

The chain recombines TRBV5-5 with TRBJ1-3; D possibly corresponds to TRBD1 (6 bases). The CDR3 sequence is 15 residues long. V lost 2 bases and J 0 bases, leaving 9 bases between the germline ends. The V gene's germline CDR1 is SGHKS and CDR2 YYEKEE (reference sequence). This CDR3 reads CASSFPGVSGNTIYF. CDR3 in DNA: TGTGCCAGCAGCTTTCCAGGGGTCTCTGGAAACACCATATATTTT.

The chain is built from TRBV5-1 and TRBJ2-7; D is ambiguous. Trimming left V 0 bases short and J 4 bases short, with 5 bases between. This CDR3 spans 12 amino acids. Per the germline V gene, CDR1 is SGHRS and CDR2 is YFSETQ. Here the CDR3 DNA reads TGCGCCAGCAGCTTGGGAACTTACGAGCAGTACTTC. Residues: CASSLGTYEQYF. Full variable domain (rest looked up from reference TRBV5-1 and TRBJ2-7): KAGVTQTPRYLIKTRGQQVTLSCSPISGHRSVSWYQQTPGQGLQFLFEYFSETQRNKGNFPGRFSGRQFSNSRSEMNVSTLELGDSALYLCASSLGTYEQYFGPGTRLTVT.

The chain couples TRBV6-6 to TRBJ2-3, with D maybe TRBD2 (6 bases). V was shortened by 4 bases and J by 3 bases, with 14 bases between the two germline ends. This CDR3 has 15 residues. Germline CDR1 MNHNY, CDR2 SVGAGI (reference sequence). CDR3 nucleotides: TGTGCCAGCAGTTTGGGGGGTATCTATACAGATACGCAGTATTTT. Its protein product is CASSLGGIYTDTQYF.

This chain uses TRBV6-2 or TRBV6-3 with TRBJ1-5, with 11 bases lining up with TRBD1. V shed 0 bases and J 5 bases; nucleotides not matched to a gene: 0. There are 15 residues in the CDR3. Germline assignment: CDR1 MNHEY and CDR2 SVGEGT. This chain's CDR3 is CASSYSDRGHQPQHF. As DNA, the CDR3 is TGTGCCAGCAGTTACTCGGACAGGGGGCATCAGCCCCAGCATTTT.

Remarks on this clone: At the DNA level, this CDR3 is encoded by other sequences in the same sample as well. The chain combines TRBV7-9 with TRBJ2-5, with D possibly being TRBD2 (6 bases). This CDR3 spans 14 amino acids. Germline lookup yields CDR1 SEHNR and CDR2 FQNEAQ (reference sequence). Trimming shortened V by 4 bases and J by 4 bases, and 13 bases separated the two germline ends. In DNA, the CDR3 is TGTGCCAGCAGCTCTGGAGGGGCCCGAGAGACCCAGTACTTC. Translating it yields CASSSGGARETQYF.

V gene TRBV5-1 combines with J gene TRBJ1-1; TRBD1 matches at 11 bases. V lost 4 bases to trimming and J lost 4 bases; unmatched junction nucleotides: 3. The CDR3 sequence is 14 residues long. Germline-derived CDR1 and CDR2 are SGHRS and YFSETQ. The CDR3 spells CASSPGTGGTEAFF. CDR3 bases: TGCGCCAGCAGCCCCGGGACAGGGGGCACTGAAGCTTTCTTT.

The rearrangement joins TRBV18 to TRBJ2-3; 12 bases fit TRBD2. Per the germline V gene, CDR1 is KGHSH and CDR2 is LQKENI. The trim removed 3 bases at V and 2 bases at J, leaving 3 bases unmatched. The length of the CDR3 is 16 residues. The CDR3: CASSPTSGGFTDTQYF. The DNA for the CDR3 is TGTGCCAGCTCACCGACTAGCGGGGGATTCACAGATACGCAGTATTTT.

V and J are TRBV29-1 and TRBJ1-2; D perhaps matches TRBD1 (6 bases). This CDR3 comprises 13 residues. V gave up 6 bases and J gave up 4 bases, with 15 bases separating them. Germline CDR1 and CDR2: SQVTM and ANQGSEA. CDR3 protein: CSVTRGVGYGYTF. For the CDR3, the DNA is TGCAGCGTGACCAGGGGAGTTGGCTATGGCTACACCTTC.

The chain uses TRBV6-5 and TRBJ2-3; 7 nucleotides match TRBD2. The CDR3 runs 15 residues. The ends lost 2 bases at V and 1 base at J; junction bases unmatched: 3. Germline assignment: CDR1 MNHEY and CDR2 SVGAGI. CDR3 amino acids: CASSYGGGGTDTQYF. Here the CDR3 DNA reads TGTGCCAGCAGTTACGGCGGGGGAGGCACAGATACGCAGTATTTT.

The J gene is TRBJ1-1, the V gene TRBV7-8, with no clear D. This CDR3 comprises 15 residues. Germline V gives CDR1 SGHVS, CDR2 FQNEAQ. V was cut by 5 bases and J by 1 base, with 14 bases left in between. The CDR3 here is CASSPLSTGNTEAFF. The CDR3 nucleotides are TGTGCCAGCAGCCCCCTATCCACCGGGAACACTGAAGCTTTCTTT.

The genes are TRBV15 and TRBJ2-1; D remains unclear. CDR1 and CDR2 (germline): LNHNV, YYDKDF (reference sequence). The V end lost 0 bases, the J end lost 9 bases, and 9 bases lay between the germline ends. The CDR3 runs 13 residues. In DNA form, the CDR3 reads TGTGCCACCAGCAGAGAACGGGTGTCTGAGCAGTTCTTC. Translating it yields CATSRERVSEQFF. Full variable domain (outside the CDR3, taken from reference TRBV15 and TRBJ2-1): DAMVIQNPRYQVTQFGKPVTLSCSQTLNHNVMYWYQQKSSQAPKLLFHYYDKDFNNEADTPDNFQSRRPNTSFCFLDIRSPGLGDTAMYLCATSRERVSEQFFGPGTRLTVL.

Only a few counts were recorded for this clone. J is TRBJ1-1 and V is TRBV2; D not certain. V was pared by 7 bases and J by 0 bases, with 9 bases between. The germline V gene encodes CDR1 SNHLY and CDR2 FYNNEI. The CDR3 is 13 residues long. The CDR3 region has the DNA TGTGCCAGCATTGGGGAGATGAACACTGAAGCTTTCTTT. Its translation: CASIGEMNTEAFF.

This rearrangement joins TRBV7-6 to TRBJ2-1; D is unclear. V dropped 4 bases and J dropped 0 bases, with 10 bases sitting between them. The germline CDR1 and CDR2 sequences are SGHVS and FNYEAQ. The CDR3 extends over 15 amino acids. CDR3 protein: CASSSQYSSYNEQFF. As DNA, the CDR3 is TGTGCCAGCAGCTCCCAATATAGCTCCTACAATGAGCAGTTCTTC. Complete variable domain (other parts from reference TRBV7-6 and TRBJ2-1): GAGVSQSPRYKVTKRGQDVALRCDPISGHVSLYWYRQALGQGPEFLTYFNYEAQQDKSGLPNDRFSAERPEGSISTLTIQRTEQRDSAMYRCASSSQYSSYNEQFFGPGTRLTVL.

The rearrangement joins TRBV28 to TRBJ1-2; 7 nucleotides line up with TRBD1. CDR3 length: 13 residues. CDR1 MDHEN and CDR2 SYDVKM come from the germline V gene. The J segment lost 8 bases and the V segment lost 6 bases, leaving 9 bases of the junction unmatched. The DNA of the CDR3 is TGTGCCAGCAGGAATGACAGGGTTAGGGGCTACACCTTC. Its protein product is CASRNDRVRGYTF.

V and J are TRBV27 and TRBJ1-2, with 11 bases identical to TRBD1. V shed 5 bases and J 7 bases; nucleotides not matched to a gene: 6. CDR3 length equals 14 residues. Germline assignment: CDR1 MNHEY and CDR2 SMNVEV (reference sequence). This CDR3 is CASSLFGTGGGYTF. In nucleotides, the CDR3 is TGTGCCAGCAGTCTCTTCGGGACAGGGGGTGGCTACACCTTC.

In this sample, this clone is medium-sized (0.01 to 0.1%). The junction shows a germline mismatch at one end, possibly a read error. The genes are TRBV15 and TRBJ2-7, with 8 bases aligning to TRBD2. The CDR3 extends over 15 amino acids. Germline CDR1 and CDR2: LNHNV and YYDKDF (reference sequence). In DNA form, the CDR3 reads TGTGCCACCAGCAGAGCCCGGGGGGGCTCCCACGAGCAGTACTTC. Encoded protein: CATSRARGGSHEQYF.

CDR3 bases: TGTGCCAGCTCACCCGCTAGCGGGGGGCCAGGCAATGAGCAGTTCTTC. Protein: CASSPASGGPGNEQFF. The V call is TRBV18, the J call TRBJ2-1; 11 nucleotides align to TRBD2. Germline V gene lookup returns CDR1 KGHSH and CDR2 LQKENI. The CDR3 is 16 residues long. V lost 3 bases to trimming and J lost 6 bases; unmatched junction nucleotides: 7.

This clone has just a few counts. The chain joins TRBV27 to TRBJ1-6, with TRBD1 matching 7 bases. The CDR3 runs to 17 residues. The germline gives CDR1 MNHEY, CDR2 SMNVEV (reference sequence). J was trimmed by 0 bases and V by 6 bases; bases with no gene match: 8. The CDR3 sequence is CASRGPRTGSYNSPLHF. CDR3 coding DNA: TGTGCCAGCAGAGGACCCCGGACAGGCTCCTATAATTCACCCCTCCACTTT.

V gene TRBV7-9 combines with J gene TRBJ2-3; 7 nucleotides align to TRBD2. The germline V gene encodes CDR1 SEHNR and CDR2 FQNEAQ (reference sequence). V lost 1 base and J lost 6; bases outside the gene matches: 10. This CDR3 spans 16 amino acids. CDR3 residues: CASSLGVSGFQDTQYF. CDR3 coding DNA: TGTGCCAGCAGCTTAGGGGTTAGCGGGTTTCAGGATACGCAGTATTTT.

CDR3 DNA sequence: TGCAGCGTGGCGGGGCTGTCAAATGAGCAGTTCTTC. As protein: CSVAGLSNEQFF. V gene TRBV29-1 combines with J gene TRBJ2-1; a weak D match, TRBD2 (6 bases). Germline lookup yields CDR1 SQVTM and CDR2 ANQGSEA. V was clipped by 6 bases and J by 7 bases, with 13 bases between them. CDR3 length: 12 residues.

For the CDR3, the DNA is TGTGCCAGCAGCGTCACCGGGACTAGTGGTAATACGCAGTATTTT. This sequence encodes CASSVTGTSGNTQYF. V usage is TRBV9 and J usage is TRBJ2-3; the match to TRBD2 covers 8 bases. This CDR3 is built from 15 residues. The germline gives CDR1 SGDLS, CDR2 YYNGEE. Trimming cost V 2 bases and J 7 bases; bases outside gene matches: 9.

The J gene is TRBJ2-2, the V gene TRBV5-4; 9 bases line up with TRBD2. The CDR3 has 16 residues. Trimming removed 4 bases from V and 8 bases from J; junction bases left unmatched: 12. In germline, CDR1 is SGHNT, CDR2 YYREEE (reference sequence). CDR3 nucleotide sequence: TGTGCCAGCAGCATGGGACTAGCAGCGACCCTAGGGGAGCTGTTTTTT. It codes for CASSMGLAATLGELFF.

V usage is TRBV28 and J usage is TRBJ2-1, with 8 nucleotides matching TRBD2. Germline trimming cut 5 bases from V and 5 bases from J; bases unmatched to any gene: 8. CDR1 and CDR2 (germline): MDHEN, SYDVKM. CDR3 length: 15 amino acids. The CDR3 DNA reads TGTGCCAGCAGTCGGAGCGGGAGTGGGGACAATGAGCAGTTCTTC. Its protein is CASSRSGSGDNEQFF.

The CDR3 loop reads CAWATLMGGPGDTQYF. The CDR3 DNA follows: TGTGCCTGGGCCACCCTTATGGGAGGGCCGGGAGATACGCAGTATTTT. The V and J genes are TRBV30 and TRBJ2-3, with TRBD2 matching over 7 bases. J was trimmed by 5 bases and V by 5 bases; bases with no gene match: 16. The CDR3 is 16 amino acids. The germline V gene encodes CDR1 GTSNPN and CDR2 SVGIG (reference sequence). The whole variable domain, filled in from reference TRBV30 and TRBJ2-3, reads SQTIHQWPATLVQPVGSPLSLECTVEGTSNPNLYWYRQAAGRGLQLLFYSVGIGQISSEVPQNLSASRPQDRQFILSSKKLLLSDSGFYLCAWATLMGGPGDTQYFGPGTRLTVL.

V usage is TRBV7-2 and J usage is TRBJ2-5; D may be TRBD2 (6 bases). Between the trimmed V and J ends, which lost 5 bases and 5 bases, there was a span of 15 bases. This CDR3 contains 14 residues. Germline V gene data show CDR1 as SGHTA and CDR2 as FQGNSA. CDR3 coding DNA: TGTGCCAGCAGCCAGCGACTAGTGTTTGAGACCCAGTACTTC. It yields the protein CASSQRLVFETQYF.

This rearrangement joins TRBV18 to TRBJ1-2, with a weak D call TRBD1 (6 bases). V was clipped by 5 bases and J by 4 bases, with 14 bases between them. The CDR3 spans 14 residues. Germline CDR1 is KGHSH and CDR2 is LQKENI. The CDR3 loop reads CASSTTGDPYGYTF. CDR3 nucleotide sequence: TGTGCCAGCTCAACGACAGGTGACCCCTATGGCTACACCTTC.

The chain is built from TRBV9 and TRBJ1-1, with 12 bases fitting TRBD1. J lost 8 bases, V lost 6 bases, and 2 bases had no gene match. Germline V gives CDR1 SGDLS, CDR2 YYNGEE. The CDR3 has 12 amino acids. CDR3 loop: CASMGQGAEAFF. In DNA, the CDR3 is TGTGCCAGCATGGGACAGGGGGCAGAAGCTTTCTTT.

The gene calls are TRBV7-6 and TRBJ1-3; 10 nucleotides agree with TRBD1. Germline assignment: CDR1 SGHVS and CDR2 FNYEAQ. The CDR3 runs to 17 residues. V shed 5 bases, J shed 2 bases, and the junction held 9 bases outside the gene matches. The CDR3 sequence: CASSRYDRGLTGNTIYF. The CDR3 DNA is TGTGCCAGCAGCCGCTACGACAGGGGGCTCACTGGAAACACCATATATTTT.

The chain links TRBV5-4 to TRBJ2-1; 7 nucleotides line up with TRBD2. Per germline, CDR1 SGHNT and CDR2 YYREEE (reference sequence). The V segment lost 3 bases and the J segment 3 bases; nucleotides outside the gene matches: 3. The CDR3 extends over 14 amino acids. CDR3 residues: CASSSQRDYNEQFF. The DNA of the CDR3 is TGTGCCAGCAGCTCCCAGCGGGACTACAATGAGCAGTTCTTC. Using reference TRBV5-4 and TRBJ2-1 for the parts outside the CDR3, the full variable domain is ETGVTQSPTHLIKTRGQQVTLRCSSQSGHNTVSWYQQALGQGPQFIFQYYREEENGRGNFPPRFSGLQFPNYSSELNVNALELDDSALYLCASSSQRDYNEQFFGPGTRLTVL.

The chain couples TRBV7-9 to TRBJ2-3, with 11 bases identical to TRBD1. This CDR3 contains 15 residues. Germline V gives CDR1 SEHNR, CDR2 FQNEAQ (reference sequence). Trimming removed 4 bases from V and 3 bases from J; junction bases left unmatched: 3. The CDR3 loop is CASSSGQGATDTQYF. CDR3 in DNA: TGTGCCAGCAGCTCTGGACAGGGGGCGACAGATACGCAGTATTTT.